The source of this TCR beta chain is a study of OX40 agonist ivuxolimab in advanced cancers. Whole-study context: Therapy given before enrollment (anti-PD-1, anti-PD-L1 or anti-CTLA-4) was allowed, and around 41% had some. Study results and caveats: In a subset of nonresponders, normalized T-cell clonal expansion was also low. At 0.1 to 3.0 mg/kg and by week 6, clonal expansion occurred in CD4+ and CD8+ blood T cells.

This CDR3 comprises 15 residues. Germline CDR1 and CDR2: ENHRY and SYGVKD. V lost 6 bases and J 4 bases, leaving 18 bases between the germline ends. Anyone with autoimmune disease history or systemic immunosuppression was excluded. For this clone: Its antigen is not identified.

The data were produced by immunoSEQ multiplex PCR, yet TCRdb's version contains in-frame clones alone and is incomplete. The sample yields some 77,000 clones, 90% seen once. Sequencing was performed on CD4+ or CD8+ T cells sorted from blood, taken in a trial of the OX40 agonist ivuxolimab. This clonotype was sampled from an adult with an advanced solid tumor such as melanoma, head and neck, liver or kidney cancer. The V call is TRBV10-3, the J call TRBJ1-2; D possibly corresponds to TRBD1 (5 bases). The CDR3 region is CAIREGLLSRYGYTF. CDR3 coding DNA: TGTGCCATCAGGGAGGGACTTCTGTCGCGCTATGGCTACACCTTC.